This T cell receptor beta chain emerged from a study of cytotoxic CD8 clonotypes in ibrutinib-treated CLL. Background on the study: Response was recorded as partial in some 24 patients and complete in 2; at median around 68 months, roughly 15 remained remitted and approximately 12 had progressed. Response sampling occurred after a median approximately 12 months of treatment (range 6 to 36). The study's findings and limits: Public clonotypes, rarely seen, contracted or held steady on treatment. Clonality was elevated at ibrutinib response and had returned toward baseline at progression.

This clone was counted only a few times. No antigen is known for it. Profiled with immunoSEQ multiplex PCR; TCRdb holds only in-frame clones, not every one. Altogether 250,000 to 350,000 clones are present, around 76% being singletons, with the ten largest covering about 5.8%. The germline gives CDR1 SGHRS, CDR2 YFSETQ. The CDR3 has 14 amino acids. V lost 4 bases to trimming and J lost 4 bases, with 15 bases between them. This material consisted of PBMCs, taken at disease progression, from a patient treated with ibrutinib. The chain links TRBV5-1 to TRBJ2-7, with D perhaps assigned TRBD1 or TRBD2 (5 bases each). The TCR was taken from a human donor with chronic lymphocytic leukemia. The CDR3 nucleotides read TGCGCCAGCAGCCCGGAGGTGGGGCCGTACGAGCAGTACTTC. This sequence encodes CASSPEVGPYEQYF.